These 20 T cell receptor beta chains originate from one sample sequenced in a study of cytomegalovirus exposure and HLA in healthy donors. The PCR contained 60 Vbeta and 13 Jbeta primers. Using immunoSEQ multiplex PCR, the repertoire was profiled, and TCRdb retains in-frame clones only, with some absent. Among some 200,000 clones listed, about 70% were seen once. The sample consisted of PBMCs. The receptor set was obtained from a woman aged 25 to 45 in good health and CMV-seronegative.

This clone has a handful of counts. The chain employs TRBV27 and TRBJ1-1; D is possibly TRBD1 (6 bases). The V and J ends lost 5 bases and 4 bases respectively, with 11 bases between them. CDR3 length: 13 amino acids. Germline V gene lookup returns CDR1 MNHEY and CDR2 SMNVEV (reference sequence). CDR3: CASSNRVGTEAFF. The CDR3 DNA reads TGTGCCAGCAGTAACAGGGTGGGCACTGAAGCTTTCTTT.

The chain couples TRBV19 to TRBJ1-2; D call uncertain. The CDR3 sequence is 14 residues long. Trimming removed 1 base at V and 7 bases at J, with 13 bases between. Germline lookup yields CDR1 LNHDA and CDR2 SQIVND (reference sequence). The CDR3 DNA follows: TGTGCCAGTAGTATAGGTAGACAAGGTCTTGGCTACACCTTC. Protein: CASSIGRQGLGYTF. Full variable domain (rest looked up from reference TRBV19 and TRBJ1-2): DGGITQSPKYLFRKEGQNVTLSCEQNLNHDAMYWYRQDPGQGLRLIYYSQIVNDFQKGDIAEGYSVSREKKESFPLTVTSAQKNPTAFYLCASSIGRQGLGYTFGSGTRLTVV.

The chain recombines TRBV7-9 with TRBJ2-7, with 9 positions matching TRBD2. With 2 bases clipped from V and 3 bases from J, the junction kept 8 bases outside the gene matches. Germline V gives CDR1 SEHNR, CDR2 FQNEAQ (reference sequence). CDR3 length: 16 amino acids. This CDR3 is CASSLMASGVHYEQYF. The DNA for the CDR3 is TGTGCCAGCAGCTTAATGGCTAGCGGGGTCCACTACGAGCAGTACTTC.

The CDR3: CASSVGSGGAYEQFF. CDR3 bases: TGTGCCAGCAGCGTAGGTAGCGGGGGGGCTTATGAGCAGTTCTTC. The chain carries TRBV9 and TRBJ2-1, with 11 bases identical to TRBD2. The germline CDR1 and CDR2 sequences are SGDLS and YYNGEE. J gave up 8 bases and V 0 bases, and 4 bases lay outside the gene matches. The CDR3 is made up of 15 amino acids.

The chain uses TRBV25-1 and TRBJ1-2; 7 nucleotides align to TRBD1. Germline V lookup: CDR1 MGHDK, CDR2 SYGVNS. Losses at the gene ends were 3 bases for V and 1 base for J; bases not matched to a gene: 8. The CDR3 covers 16 residues. The CDR3 reads CASSDFRQGNNYGYTF. The CDR3 coding sequence is TGTGCCAGCAGTGATTTCCGACAGGGAAATAACTATGGCTACACCTTC.

This chain connects TRBV7-2 to TRBJ2-7; 9 bases are shared with TRBD1. This CDR3 is built from 14 residues. Per the germline V gene, CDR1 is SGHTA and CDR2 is FQGNSA. V was clipped by 5 bases and J by 4 bases; unmatched bases: 6. The CDR3, as DNA: TGTGCCAGCAGCCCGACAGGGGGGGGATACGAGCAGTACTTC. Translated: CASSPTGGGYEQYF. The full variable domain, in which reference TRBV7-2 and TRBJ2-7 provide the parts outside the CDR3, is GAGVSQSPSNKVTEKGKDVELRCDPISGHTALYWYRQSLGQGLEFLIYFQGNSAPDKSGLPSDRFSAERTGGSVSTLTIQRTQQEDSAVYLCASSPTGGGYEQYFGPGTRLTVT.

Only one count was recorded for this clone. The V gene is TRBV10-3, the J gene TRBJ1-4; 9 nucleotides match TRBD1. Germline CDR1 is ENHRY and CDR2 is SYGVKD. CDR3 length: 14 amino acids. Trimming removed 6 bases from V and 8 bases from J; junction bases left unmatched: 7. CDR3 region: CAISDTGGAEKLFF. DNA for the CDR3: TGTGCCATCAGCGATACAGGGGGCGCAGAAAAACTGTTTTTT.

V usage is TRBV9 and J usage is TRBJ2-7, with a tentative D call TRBD2 (5 bases). This CDR3 has 14 amino acids. Germline V gene data show CDR1 as SGDLS and CDR2 as YYNGEE. Trimming pared 7 bases from V and 0 bases from J, leaving 14 bases between. CDR3 sequence (DNA): TGTGCCAGCGCGGGTGGTCAGCTCTCCTACGAGCAGTACTTC. It yields the protein CASAGGQLSYEQYF.

The chain carries TRBV6-1 and TRBJ1-1; D is possibly TRBD1 (6 bases). Germline CDR1 is MNHNS and CDR2 is SASEGT. Trimming left V 7 bases short and J 2 bases short, with 17 bases between. The CDR3 length is 15 residues. This chain's CDR3 is CASKEGVGFNTEAFF. The CDR3 DNA reads TGTGCCAGCAAAGAGGGGGTAGGATTCAACACTGAAGCTTTCTTT.

This rearrangement joins TRBV19 to TRBJ2-7; possible D gene TRBD2, 6 bases. V lost 6 bases and J lost 0, with 15 bases in between. The CDR3 runs 15 residues. CDR1 and CDR2 (germline): LNHDA, SQIVND (reference sequence). The CDR3 sequence: CASSAGGTASYEQYF. CDR3 coding DNA: TGTGCCAGTAGCGCTGGCGGGACGGCCTCCTACGAGCAGTACTTC.

V gene TRBV29-1 combines with J gene TRBJ2-1; possibly TRBD2 for D (6 bases). Germline CDR1 SQVTM, CDR2 ANQGSEA. The CDR3 totals 14 residues. Deletions cut 2 bases from V and 9 bases from J, with 17 bases between. CDR3 in DNA: TGCAGCGTTGAAAAGACTAGACCTGCGGGTGAGCAGTTCTTC. This gives the protein CSVEKTRPAGEQFF.

The V gene is TRBV10-3, the J gene TRBJ2-1; 8 positions match TRBD2. The trim removed 0 bases at V and 2 bases at J, leaving 6 bases unmatched. Per germline, CDR1 ENHRY and CDR2 SYGVKD. The CDR3 sequence is 17 residues long. DNA for the CDR3: TGTGCCATCAGTGAGTCAGGGGGACTAGAGACCTACAATGAGCAGTTCTTC. The encoded protein is CAISESGGLETYNEQFF.

The V call is TRBV19, the J call TRBJ2-2; TRBD2 matches at 8 bases. V gave up 3 bases and J gave up 5 bases; unmatched junction bases: 8. The CDR3 has 16 residues. Germline CDR1 is LNHDA and CDR2 is SQIVND (reference sequence). CDR3 residues: CASSMAPLAATGELFF. CDR3 sequence (DNA): TGTGCCAGTAGTATGGCCCCACTAGCGGCTACCGGGGAGCTGTTTTTT. The variable domain in full, with the rest retrieved from reference TRBV19 and TRBJ2-2, is DGGITQSPKYLFRKEGQNVTLSCEQNLNHDAMYWYRQDPGQGLRLIYYSQIVNDFQKGDIAEGYSVSREKKESFPLTVTSAQKNPTAFYLCASSMAPLAATGELFFGEGSRLTVL.

V and J are TRBV27 and TRBJ1-5; TRBD1 aligns across 9 bases. V shed 5 bases and J 3 bases; nucleotides not matched to a gene: 8. CDR1 and CDR2 (germline): MNHEY, SMNVEV (reference sequence). The CDR3 sequence is 16 residues long. The CDR3 region is CASSPLGTGNNQPQHF. The CDR3 DNA follows: TGTGCCAGCAGTCCCCTCGGGACAGGGAACAATCAGCCCCAGCATTTT.

V gene TRBV27 combines with J gene TRBJ2-7; D unresolved. Trimming cost V 4 bases and J 2 bases, with 9 bases left between them. Germline V gene sequence: CDR1 MNHEY, CDR2 SMNVEV (reference sequence). The CDR3 extends over 13 amino acids. DNA for the CDR3: TGTGCCAGCAGTTGGGCTGCTACCTACGAGCAGTACTTC. Translation gives CASSWAATYEQYF.

V gene TRBV18 combines with J gene TRBJ2-7; D is unresolved. The CDR3 runs to 15 residues. Germline V gene sequence: CDR1 KGHSH, CDR2 LQKENI. Trimming cost V 1 base and J 2 bases, with 12 bases left between them. The CDR3 region is CASSPRLGGTYEQYF. CDR3 nucleotides: TGTGCCAGCTCACCACGTTTAGGCGGAACCTACGAGCAGTACTTC. The entire variable domain, with the rest obtained from reference TRBV18 and TRBJ2-7, is as follows: NAGVMQNPRHLVRRRGQEARLRCSPMKGHSHVYWYRQLPEEGLKFMVYLQKENIIDESGMPKERFSAEFPKEGPSILRIQQVVRGDSAAYFCASSPRLGGTYEQYFGPGTRLTVT.

This chain links TRBV7-3 with TRBJ1-2; D unclear. Germline V gives CDR1 SGHTA, CDR2 FQGTGA. CDR3 size: 14 residues. V gave up 2 bases and J gave up 7 bases, with 14 bases separating them. The CDR3 protein is CASSLEGTAGGYTF. In DNA, the CDR3 is TGTGCCAGCAGCTTAGAGGGAACAGCGGGTGGCTACACCTTC.

The genes are TRBV27 and TRBJ2-7, with D tentatively TRBD1 (6 bases). Trimming removed 2 bases from V and 6 bases from J, with 14 bases in between. The CDR3 sequence is 14 residues long. Germline V gene data show CDR1 as MNHEY and CDR2 as SMNVEV (reference sequence). The CDR3 reads CASSLGGKGGEQYF. The CDR3 DNA follows: TGTGCCAGCAGTTTAGGGGGAAAAGGGGGCGAGCAGTACTTC.

The V and J genes are TRBV11-2 and TRBJ2-7; D uncertain. In germline, CDR1 is SGHAT, CDR2 FQNNGV. The CDR3 consists of 15 residues. The ends were cut back, 2 bases at V and 2 bases at J, with 13 bases in the middle. CDR3 amino acids: CASSLYEWATYEQYF. The DNA for the CDR3 is TGTGCCAGCAGCTTATATGAGTGGGCAACCTACGAGCAGTACTTC.

The chain is built from TRBV7-2 and TRBJ2-1; no clear D gene. The length of the CDR3 is 15 residues. Trimming stripped 4 bases from V and 2 bases from J, with 12 bases between. The germline gives CDR1 SGHTA, CDR2 FQGNSA. The CDR3, as DNA: TGTGCCAGCAGCTCATCAGATAACCCCTACAATGAGCAGTTCTTC. Its protein product is CASSSSDNPYNEQFF.